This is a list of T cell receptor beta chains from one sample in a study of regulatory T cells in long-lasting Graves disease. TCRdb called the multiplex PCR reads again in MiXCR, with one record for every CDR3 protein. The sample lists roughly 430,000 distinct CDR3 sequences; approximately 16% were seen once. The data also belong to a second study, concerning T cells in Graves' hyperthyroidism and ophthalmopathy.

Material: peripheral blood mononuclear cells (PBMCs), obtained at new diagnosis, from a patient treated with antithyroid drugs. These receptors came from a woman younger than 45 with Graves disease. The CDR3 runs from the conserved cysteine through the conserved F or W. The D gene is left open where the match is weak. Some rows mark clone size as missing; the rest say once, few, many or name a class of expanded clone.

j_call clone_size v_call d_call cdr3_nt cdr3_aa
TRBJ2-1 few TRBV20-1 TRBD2 TGCAGTGCTAGCGGGAGGGATTACAATGAGCAGTTCTTC CSASGRDYNEQFF
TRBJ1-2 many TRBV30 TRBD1 TGTGCCTGGACTTTCGGACAGGCTTATTTTTATGGCTACACCTTC CAWTFGQAYFYGYTF
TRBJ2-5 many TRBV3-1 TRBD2 TGTGCCAGCAGCCGGACTAGCGGGAGGGGGGAGACCCAGTACTTC CASSRTSGRGETQYF
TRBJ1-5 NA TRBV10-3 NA TGTGCCATCAGTAGGACAGTTAATCAGCCCCAGCATTTT CAISRTVNQPQHF
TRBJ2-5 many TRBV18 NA TGTGCCAGCTCACCCACCCCTGGGGGGCAAGAGACCCAGTACTTC CASSPTPGGQETQYF
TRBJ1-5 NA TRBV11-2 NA TGTGCCAGGAAGTACAGGGTAAATCAGCCCCAGCATTTT CARKYRVNQPQHF
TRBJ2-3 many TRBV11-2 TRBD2 TGTGCCAGCAGCCGCCGAGGGCTAGCGGATAACACAGATACGCAGTATTTT CASSRRGLADNTDTQYF
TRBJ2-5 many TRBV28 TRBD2 TGTGCCAGCACAAACGACGCGGGAGTATATGAGACCCAGTACTTC CASTNDAGVYETQYF
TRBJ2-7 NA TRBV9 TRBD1 TGTGCCAGCAGCGTAGCTACGGGACAGGGACCTTACGAGCAGTACTTC CASSVATGQGPYEQYF
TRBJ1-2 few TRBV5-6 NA TGTGCCAGCAGCTATCAGGGATCTCATGGCTACACCTTC CASSYQGSHGYTF
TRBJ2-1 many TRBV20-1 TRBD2 TGCAGTGCAACTACTGTTGGCGGGAGGGCCAGGAATGAGCAGTTCTTC CSATTVGGRARNEQFF
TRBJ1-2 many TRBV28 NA TGTGCCAGCAGTTCCCACAGCCGGGCTCGAGGCTACACCTTC CASSSHSRARGYTF
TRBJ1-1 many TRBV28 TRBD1 TGTGCCAGCAGTTTACAGGGGGTGTACACTGAAGCTTTCTTT CASSLQGVYTEAFF
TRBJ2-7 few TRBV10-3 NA TGTGCCATCAGTTGGGAAATGGGCGAGCAGTACTTC CAISWEMGEQYF
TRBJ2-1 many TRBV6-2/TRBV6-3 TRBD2 TGTGCCAGCAGTGAAGGAAGGACTAGCGGGAGGCCCGCCTTGAACAATGAGCAGTTCTTC CASSEGRTSGRPALNNEQFF
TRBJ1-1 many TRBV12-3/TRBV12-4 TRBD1 TGTGCCAGCACTCCGACAGGGATGAGCGCTGAAGCTTTCTTT CASTPTGMSAEAFF
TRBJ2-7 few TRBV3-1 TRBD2 TGTGCCAGCAGCCTTCTGGGACTAGCGGGAGGTAAATCCTACGAGCAGTACTTC CASSLLGLAGGKSYEQYF
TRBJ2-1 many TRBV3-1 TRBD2 TGTGCCAGCAGCCATTTCGTGGGTTTGACTAGCGGGAAAGGGGTCAATGAGCAGTTCTTC CASSHFVGLTSGKGVNEQFF
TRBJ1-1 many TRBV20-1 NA TGCAGTGCTAGACGGAACCTGAACACTGAAGCTTTCTTT CSARRNLNTEAFF
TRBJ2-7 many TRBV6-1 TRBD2 TGTGCCAGCAGCTTTACCGGGACTAGCGCAACGAGCTCCTACGAGCGGTACTTC CASSFTGTSATSSYERYF